The 7 T cell receptor beta chains below come from one sample, sequenced in a study of pediatric ulcerative colitis. This table comes from immunoSEQ multiplex PCR, and its TCRdb copy is limited to in-frame clones, with some not included. The data contain fewer than 40,000 clones, over 80% of them singletons. Sequences were obtained from blood. The receptors were sampled from a girl aged 5 to 17 with moderate ulcerative colitis.

J is TRBJ2-3 and V is TRBV7-2; D unclear. The CDR3 is 14 amino acids. V dropped 2 bases and J dropped 0 bases, with 6 bases sitting between them. Germline loops: CDR1 SGHTA, CDR2 FQGNSA. As DNA, the CDR3 is TGTGCCAGCAGCTTAATGCCCAGCACAGATACGCAGTATTTT. Its protein product is CASSLMPSTDTQYF.

V and J are TRBV4-1 and TRBJ1-1; tentatively, D is TRBD1 (5 bases). With 4 bases removed from V and 8 bases from J, the gap between germline ends came to 11 bases. Germline V CDR1 and CDR2: MGHRA, YSYEKL. The CDR3 covers 12 residues. The CDR3 sequence: CASSPGYREAFF. Here the CDR3 DNA reads TGCGCCAGCAGCCCAGGGTACCGAGAAGCTTTCTTT.

This clone was seen a few times. V and J are TRBV27 and TRBJ1-1; TRBD1 might be the D (6 bases). The germline V gene encodes CDR1 MNHEY and CDR2 SMNVEV (reference sequence). This CDR3 spans 13 amino acids. Between the trimmed V and J ends, which lost 6 bases and 6 bases, there was a span of 14 bases. CDR3: CASRPRGRAEAFF. In nucleotides, the CDR3 is TGTGCCAGCAGGCCCAGGGGAAGGGCTGAAGCTTTCTTT.

This clone was seen a handful of times. The rearrangement links TRBV11-3 to TRBJ1-1, with TRBD1 as a possible D gene (6 bases). The CDR3 runs 17 residues. The germline V gene has CDR1 SGHNT and CDR2 YENEEA. V lost 3 bases, J lost 5 bases, and 22 bases lay in between. The CDR3 loop reads CASSFNRVGALNTEAFF. The CDR3 nucleotides read TGTGCCAGCAGCTTTAACAGGGTGGGGGCGTTAAATACTGAAGCTTTCTTT.

The rearrangement joins TRBV15 to TRBJ1-2; 7 nucleotides line up with TRBD1. CDR3 length equals 15 residues. CDR1 LNHNV and CDR2 YYDKDF come from the germline V gene (reference sequence). Trimming at V came to 3 bases and at J to 4 bases, leaving 8 bases not matched to a gene. As DNA, the CDR3 is TGTGCCACCAGCAGTTCGGGACAGCTTATCTATGGCTACACCTTC. Protein product: CATSSSGQLIYGYTF.

This chain joins TRBV27 and TRBJ1-2; tentatively, D is TRBD1 (5 bases). Trimming took off 7 bases at V and 5 bases at J, with 14 bases between the two ends. Looked up from germline, CDR1 is MNHEY and CDR2 is SMNVEV (reference sequence). CDR3 length: 13 amino acids. CDR3 nucleotides: TGTGCCAGCACAAGGGGCCCGGGGTATGGCTACACCTTC. Protein: CASTRGPGYGYTF.

By frequency in the sample, this clone is medium-sized. This CDR3 is also generated by other DNA sequences in the sample. The chain uses TRBV7-2 and TRBJ1-3, with 9 bases matching TRBD1. This CDR3 is 16 amino acids long. The junction had 3 bases not matched to a gene; V was cut back by 3 bases and J by 0 bases. Germline CDR1 reads SGHTA; CDR2 reads FQGNSA. CDR3 residues: CASSLTGGNSGNTIYF. The CDR3 coding sequence is TGTGCCAGCAGCTTGACAGGGGGGAACTCTGGAAACACCATATATTTT.